A single sample is the source of the 25 T cell receptor beta chains below, sequenced in a study of T cell responses to AZD1222 COVID-19 vaccine (dated by TCRdb to about 2021). Libraries came from the immunoSEQ multiplex PCR assay. The clones in this table, taken by TCRdb from immuneACCESS, are in-frame only. Not every clone is retained; where verified, under half of the shortfall comes from an unresolved V gene, and the cause of the rest is unknown. The sample records 70,000 or so clones, 70% to 80% of which are singletons. The leading ten clones occupy around 25% of the sample. This sample's time point label indicates: baseline before first vaccination. The sample's treatment or condition label, decoded: meningococcal conjugate vaccine given as trial control. Here the sequenced sample was peripheral blood, taken on day 0 of MenACWY control vaccination. These receptors were collected from an adult in good health.

The chain carries TRBV12-1 and TRBJ2-7. TRBV12-1 represents a pseudogene. The CDR3 sequence is 10 residues long. The CDR3 DNA is TGTGCCAGCAGCTTTTTCGAGCAGTACTTC. Its protein is CASSFFEQYF.

The J gene is TRBJ1-2, the V gene TRBV6-6, with TRBD1 matching over 8 bases. Germline V CDR1 and CDR2: MNHNY, SVGAGI (reference sequence). The CDR3 covers 15 residues. V lost 5 bases to trimming and J lost 7 bases; unmatched junction nucleotides: 12. The CDR3 here is CASSDPGTGLSGYTF. The CDR3, as DNA: TGTGCCAGCAGTGACCCGGGGACAGGACTATCTGGCTACACCTTC.

The chain joins TRBV1 to TRBJ2-5; TRBD2, the table's D call, lacks a check against the DNA. TRBV1 is deemed a pseudogene. The CDR3 totals 12 residues. In DNA, the CDR3 is TGCACCAGGGTCCGGGGGGAAGAGACCCAGTACTTC. It translates to CTRVRGEETQYF.

This chain uses TRBV28 with TRBJ1-2; the D is unclear. The V end lost 5 bases, the J end lost 4 bases, and 5 bases lay between the germline ends. Germline CDR1 is MDHEN and CDR2 is SYDVKM. CDR3 size: 11 residues. CDR3 region: CASSTFYGYTF. CDR3 nucleotides: TGTGCCAGCAGTACTTTCTATGGCTACACCTTC.

The chain is built from TRBV25-1 and TRBJ2-2; D is possibly TRBD2 (6 bases). The CDR3 loop spans 10 amino acids. Germline CDR1 MGHDK, CDR2 SYGVNS. With 11 bases removed from V and 8 bases from J, the gap between germline ends came to 9 bases. This CDR3 is CAAAGGELFF. The CDR3 DNA follows: TGTGCCGCCGCGGGGGGGGAGCTGTTTTTT.

The J gene is TRBJ1-2, the V gene TRBV7-2, with 10 bases fitting TRBD1. Germline V gives CDR1 SGHTA, CDR2 FQGNSA. V shed 6 bases, J shed 3 bases, and the junction held 4 bases outside the gene matches. The CDR3 consists of 14 residues. Here the CDR3 reads CASSPGTGDYGYTF. The CDR3 coding sequence is TGTGCCAGCAGTCCCGGGACAGGGGACTATGGCTACACCTTC.

V gene TRBV2 combines with J gene TRBJ1-1; maybe TRBD1 (5 bases). Germline V gene data show CDR1 as SNHLY and CDR2 as FYNNEI. V was shortened by 4 bases and J by 7 bases, with 10 bases between the two germline ends. CDR3 length equals 12 residues. As DNA, the CDR3 is TGTGCCAGCAGTGTGGAGGGGATTGAAGCTTTCTTT. Translation: CASSVEGIEAFF.

The chain is built from TRBV19 and TRBJ1-1; 7 positions agree with TRBD1. Germline V gives CDR1 LNHDA, CDR2 SQIVND (reference sequence). The CDR3 totals 13 residues. The V gene end was trimmed by 4 bases and the J gene end by 5 bases; junction bases not matched to a gene: 4. The CDR3 DNA sequence: TGTGCCAGTAGTACGACAGGGCAGACTGAAGCTTTCTTT. This translates into CASSTTGQTEAFF.

This chain connects TRBV4-3 to TRBJ2-2, with 11 bases matching TRBD2. Germline CDR1 and CDR2: LGHNA and YSLEER. The CDR3 runs 17 residues. V dropped 4 bases and J dropped 1; count of bases not matched to a gene: 5. CDR3 DNA sequence: TGCGCCAGCAGCCTCAATGGACTAGCGGGGAACACCGGGGAGCTGTTTTTT. Its protein is CASSLNGLAGNTGELFF.

The chain uses TRBV6-1 and TRBJ2-5, with 10 bases aligning to TRBD2. This CDR3 comprises 16 residues. After removal of 2 bases from V and 1 base from J, the junction contained 4 bases not matched to a gene. Germline V gene data show CDR1 as MNHNS and CDR2 as SASEGT. The CDR3 DNA sequence: TGTGCCAGCAGTGAAATGACTAGCGGGTTCCAAGAGACCCAGTACTTC. It encodes CASSEMTSGFQETQYF.

Only a few counts were recorded for this clone. The rearrangement uses TRBV18 and TRBJ1-1; TRBD1 matches 8 bases. This CDR3 spans 14 amino acids. V lost 3 bases to trimming and J lost 6 bases; unmatched junction nucleotides: 6. Germline V CDR1 and CDR2: KGHSH, LQKENI. The CDR3 DNA reads as TGTGCCAGCTCACCTTTACAGGGGGTCGCTGAAGCTTTCTTT. The encoded protein is CASSPLQGVAEAFF.

This chain's CDR3 is CASSRDWPGLAANEQFF. In DNA form, the CDR3 reads TGTGCCAGCAGCCGAGACTGGCCCGGACTAGCGGCCAATGAGCAGTTCTTC. The rearrangement joins TRBV4-2 to TRBJ2-1, with 10 bases aligning to TRBD2. The length of the CDR3 is 17 residues. Germline CDR1 and CDR2: LGHNA and YNFKEQ. With V trimmed by 4 bases and J by 6 bases, 12 bases remained unmatched.

The rearrangement joins TRBV14 to TRBJ2-1; no firm D call. CDR3 length: 17 residues. Germline V CDR1 and CDR2: SGHDN, FVKESK. The ends were cut back, 2 bases at V and 0 bases at J, with 14 bases in the middle. The CDR3 nucleotides are TGTGCCAGCAGCCAACGGGCGAGGTTCCTCTCCTACAATGAGCAGTTCTTC. Its translation is CASSQRARFLSYNEQFF.

The rearrangement uses TRBV29-1 and TRBJ1-1; 8 nucleotides match TRBD1. CDR3 length: 15 residues. Germline lookup yields CDR1 SQVTM and CDR2 ANQGSEA. Unmatched junction bases numbered 15, after V lost 7 bases and J lost 5 bases. The CDR3 loop reads CSAVGQGKEGTEAFF. The CDR3 coding sequence is TGCAGCGCCGTTGGACAGGGAAAAGAAGGGACTGAAGCTTTCTTT.

This CDR3 reads CASSLFSGGSSHGYTF. The CDR3 DNA reads as TGTGCCAGCAGTTTATTTTCAGGGGGCTCATCCCATGGCTACACCTTC. The chain has TRBV27 and TRBJ1-2; 8 bases match TRBD1. Per the germline V gene, CDR1 is MNHEY and CDR2 is SMNVEV (reference sequence). The CDR3 consists of 16 residues. Trimming took 1 base from V and 6 from J; bases not matched to a gene: 10.

V usage is TRBV12-5 and J usage is TRBJ2-7, with 12 bases fitting TRBD1. This CDR3 is 15 amino acids long. Trimming removed 4 bases from V and 2 bases from J; junction bases left unmatched: 3. CDR1 and CDR2 (germline): LGHNT, FRNRAP. CDR3 in amino acids: CASGSGQGAAYEQYF. For the CDR3, the DNA is TGTGCTAGTGGTTCGGGACAGGGGGCCGCCTACGAGCAGTACTTC.

The chain is built from TRBV30 and TRBJ2-2; D is unresolved. The CDR3 loop spans 15 amino acids. Trimming left V 2 bases short and J 1 base short, with 11 bases between. Germline lookup yields CDR1 GTSNPN and CDR2 SVGIG (reference sequence). The CDR3 DNA reads TGTGCCTGGAGTTCGGCGGCCCAGAACACCGGGGAGCTGTTTTTT. This sequence encodes CAWSSAAQNTGELFF.

This clone was counted a few times. The sample has other DNA sequences that encode this CDR3 too. The V gene is TRBV12-3 or TRBV12-4, the J gene TRBJ2-7, with a tentative D call TRBD1 (5 bases). Trimming cost V 3 bases and J 2 bases, with 8 bases left between them. This CDR3 contains 13 residues. CDR3 DNA sequence: TGTGCCAGCAGTTTGGGCAGGGCCTACGAGCAGTACTTC. This codes for CASSLGRAYEQYF.

The genes are TRBV19 and TRBJ2-3; 11 bases line up with TRBD2. The CDR3 has 14 amino acids. From germline, CDR1 is LNHDA and CDR2 SQIVND (reference sequence). Trimming at V came to 6 bases and at J to 5 bases, leaving 4 bases not matched to a gene. CDR3 sequence: CASRRGLAGDTQYF. In DNA, the CDR3 is TGTGCCAGTAGGAGAGGACTAGCGGGAGATACGCAGTATTTT.

The chain joins TRBV18 to TRBJ2-2; possible D gene TRBD1, 6 bases. The CDR3 is 16 amino acids. Germline loops: CDR1 KGHSH, CDR2 LQKENI. Between the trimmed V and J ends, which lost 1 base and 4 bases, there was a span of 13 bases. The CDR3 loop reads CASSPLATGTTGELFF. CDR3 nucleotides: TGTGCCAGCTCACCACTCGCTACAGGGACCACCGGGGAGCTGTTTTTT.

This clone showed up just a few times. V and J are TRBV11-2 and TRBJ2-3, with unresolved D. This CDR3 is 14 amino acids long. CDR1 and CDR2 from the germline V gene are SGHAT and FQNNGV. V was clipped by 3 bases and J by 0 bases, with 7 bases between them. In DNA form, the CDR3 reads TGTGCCAGCAGCTTCGTCGACAGCACAGATACGCAGTATTTT. It codes for CASSFVDSTDTQYF.

V and J are TRBV5-1 and TRBJ2-3; 7 bases are a match to TRBD1. The CDR3 runs to 15 residues. Looked up from germline, CDR1 is SGHRS and CDR2 is YFSETQ. V lost 3 bases, J lost 0 bases, and 4 bases stayed unmatched. The DNA of the CDR3 is TGCGCCAGCAGCTACAGGGGCGCGAGCACAGATACGCAGTATTTT. It is translated as CASSYRGASTDTQYF.

The rearrangement joins TRBV3-1 (or the pseudogene TRBV3-2) to TRBJ2-5, with 12 nucleotides matching TRBD2. Germline CDR1 and CDR2: LGHDT and YNNKEL (reference sequence). The CDR3 spans 16 residues. The V and J ends lost 0 bases and 4 bases, in that order; junction bases with no gene match: 3. CDR3 in DNA: TGTGCCAGCAGCCAAGATCTAGCGGGAGGGCCAGAGACCCAGTACTTC. Translated, it gives CASSQDLAGGPETQYF.

The chain links TRBV2 to TRBJ1-1, with D possibly being TRBD1 (6 bases). V dropped 4 bases and J dropped 4 bases, with 10 bases sitting between them. The CDR3 runs to 13 residues. Germline CDR1 SNHLY, CDR2 FYNNEI. The CDR3 sequence is CASSGNRVTEAFF. CDR3 nucleotides: TGTGCCAGCAGTGGAAACAGGGTCACTGAAGCTTTCTTT.

The V gene is TRBV19, the J gene TRBJ1-5; D is unclear. V was shortened by 4 bases and J by 4 bases, with 14 bases between the two germline ends. Germline V lookup: CDR1 LNHDA, CDR2 SQIVND (reference sequence). The CDR3 runs 15 residues. The CDR3 spells CASSKSAQANQPQHF. CDR3 nucleotide sequence: TGTGCCAGTAGTAAATCGGCACAAGCTAATCAGCCCCAGCATTTT.